The TCR beta chain described here comes from a study of T-cell memory formation after mild COVID-19. Overall study: In these data, TCR clusters were largely donor specific.

Between the trimmed V and J ends, which lost 5 bases and 1 base, there was a span of 9 bases. The CDR3 is 13 amino acids. In germline, CDR1 is LNHNV, CDR2 YYDKDF (reference sequence). TCRdb recomputed calls from the 5' RACE reads with MiXCR, one row per CDR3 protein. The sample consists of about 90,000 distinct CDR3 sequences, about 13% of them appearing once. Sequenced sample: PBMCs or a T cell subset sorted from them (not recorded which). This receptor was obtained from an adult woman who had mild COVID-19 (a few samples of this study predate the infection). Cell type and time point are not known. This chain links TRBV15 with TRBJ2-7, with D possibly matching TRBD1 (5 bases). The chain's CDR3 is CATSEGVSYEQYF. The CDR3 DNA reads TGTGCCACCAGCGAAGGGGTTTCCTACGAGCAGTACTTC.